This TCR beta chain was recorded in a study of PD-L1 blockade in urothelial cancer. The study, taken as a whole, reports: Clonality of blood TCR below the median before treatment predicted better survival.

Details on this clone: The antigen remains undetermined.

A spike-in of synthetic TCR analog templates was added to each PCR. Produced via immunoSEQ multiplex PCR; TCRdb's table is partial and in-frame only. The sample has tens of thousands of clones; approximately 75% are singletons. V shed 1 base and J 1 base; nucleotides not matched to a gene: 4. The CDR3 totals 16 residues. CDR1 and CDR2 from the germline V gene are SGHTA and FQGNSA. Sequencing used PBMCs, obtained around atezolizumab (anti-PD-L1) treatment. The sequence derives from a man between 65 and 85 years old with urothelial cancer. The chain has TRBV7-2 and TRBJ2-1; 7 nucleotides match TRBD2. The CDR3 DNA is TGTGCCAGCAGCTTAGATAGCGGGCTTTCCTACAATGAGCAGTTCTTC. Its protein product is CASSLDSGLSYNEQFF. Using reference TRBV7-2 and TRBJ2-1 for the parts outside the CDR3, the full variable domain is GAGVSQSPSNKVTEKGKDVELRCDPISGHTALYWYRQSLGQGLEFLIYFQGNSAPDKSGLPSDRFSAERTGGSVSTLTIQRTQQEDSAVYLCASSLDSGLSYNEQFFGPGTRLTVL.